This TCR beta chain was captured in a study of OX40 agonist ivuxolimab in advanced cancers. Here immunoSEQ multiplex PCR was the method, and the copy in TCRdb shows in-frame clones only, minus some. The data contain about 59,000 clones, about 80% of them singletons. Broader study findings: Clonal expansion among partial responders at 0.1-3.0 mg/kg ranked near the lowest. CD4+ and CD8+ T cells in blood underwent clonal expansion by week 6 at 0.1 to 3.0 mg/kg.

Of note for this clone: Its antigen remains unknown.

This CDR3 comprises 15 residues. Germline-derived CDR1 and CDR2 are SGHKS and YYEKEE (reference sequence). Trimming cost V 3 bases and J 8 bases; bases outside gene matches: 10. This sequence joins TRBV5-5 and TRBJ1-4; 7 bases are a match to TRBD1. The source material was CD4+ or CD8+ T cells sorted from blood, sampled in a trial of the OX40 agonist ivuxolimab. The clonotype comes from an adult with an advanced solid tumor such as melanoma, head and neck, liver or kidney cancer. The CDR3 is CASSSPTGYREKLFF. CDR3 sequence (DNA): TGTGCCAGCAGCTCGCCGACAGGGTATAGAGAAAAACTGTTTTTT.